A selection of T cell receptor beta chains follows, all from one sample in a study of neoadjuvant anti-PD-1 for oral cavity cancer. Sequenced by immunoSEQ multiplex PCR; TCRdb stores in-frame clones only, minus some. The repertoire holds about 42,000 clones, with 65% to 85% as singletons. The starting material was PBMCs, obtained after nivolumab (anti-PD-1) treatment. These receptors were obtained from a person aged 35-79 years with oral cavity squamous cell carcinoma. Both conserved end residues are part of each CDR3. The D gene is left open where the match is weak. A clone size is listed for some rows: how often the clone was seen (once, few, many), or a class if it is expanded.

>NA|TRBJ2-7|TRBV21-1|14|NA
TGTGCCAGCAGCAACAGGGACAGCTCCTACGAGCAGTACTTC
CASSNRDSSYEQYF
>NA|TRBJ1-1|TRBV4-1|11|NA
TGCGCCAGCAGCCAAAGGACTGAAGCTTTCTTT
CASSQRTEAFF
>NA|TRBJ2-6|TRBV9|18|NA
TGTGCCAGCACCTTCCGGGACGCCTACCCCTCTGGGGCCAACGTCCTGACTTTC
CASTFRDAYPSGANVLTF
>NA|TRBJ2-7|TRBV7-9|15|TRBD2
TGTGCCAGCAGCTTTCTAGCGGGGGGGCCCAACGAGCAGTACTTC
CASSFLAGGPNEQYF
>few|TRBJ1-1|TRBV28|16|NA
TGTGCCAGCAGCCCCGAGGGATTAGCGCAACGACCTGAAGCTTTCTTT
CASSPEGLAQRPEAFF
>NA|TRBJ1-4|TRBV4-1|14|TRBD1
TGCGCCAGCTCCACAGGGGGCGTTTTAGAAAAACTGTTTTTT
CASSTGGVLEKLFF
>NA|TRBJ2-5|TRBV5-1|14|NA
TGCGCCAGCAGCTTGGGACATTCCAAAGAGACCCAGTACTTC
CASSLGHSKETQYF
>NA|TRBJ1-6|TRBV7-2|16|NA
TGTGCCAGCAGCTTAGGGAACCCAGGGGATAATTCACCCCTCCACTTT
CASSLGNPGDNSPLHF
>once|TRBJ2-7|TRBV9|14|NA
TGTGCCAGCAGCGTAGAAGAGGTGACCTACGAGCAGTACTTC
CASSVEEVTYEQYF
>NA|TRBJ1-5|TRBV15|15|NA
TGTGCCACCAGCAGAGGTGGCAGGGAAAATCAGCCCCAGCATTTT
CATSRGGRENQPQHF
>NA|TRBJ1-1|TRBV11-1|14|NA
TGTGCCAGCAGCTTAGTCCCTTTGGGGACTGAAGCTTTCTTT
CASSLVPLGTEAFF
>NA|TRBJ1-5|TRBV19|12|NA
TGTGCCAGTAGTATACGGGAACAGCCCCAGCATTTT
CASSIREQPQHF
>NA|TRBJ1-2|TRBV29-1|13|NA
TGCAGCGTTGGCCCTCTGGGGAACTATGGCTACACCTTC
CSVGPLGNYGYTF
>NA|TRBJ2-5|TRBV18|13|TRBD1
TGTGCCAGCTCCCATAGACAGGGAGAGACCCAGTACTTC
CASSHRQGETQYF
>NA|TRBJ2-5|TRBV7-6|14|TRBD2
TGTGCCAGCAGGGGGGTCCTAGCGGGAGACTCCCAGTACTTC
CASRGVLAGDSQYF
>NA|TRBJ2-1|TRBV6-1|16|TRBD1
TGTGCCAGCAGTGAAAGTGTCGGGACAGGGTTATATGAGCAGTTCTTC
CASSESVGTGLYEQFF
>NA|TRBJ1-1|TRBV5-1|16|NA
TGCGCCAGCAGCCCCTCTGGGGGATTATCGTACACTGAAGCTTTCTTT
CASSPSGGLSYTEAFF
>NA|TRBJ2-7|TRBV5-1|16|TRBD2
TGCGCCAGCAGCTTCCTCGGACTAGCGGGGGAAAACGAGCAGTACTTC
CASSFLGLAGENEQYF
>once|TRBJ1-3|TRBV7-9|15|TRBD1
TGTGCCAGCAGCCTGGGACAGGGGGCTGGAAACACCATATATTTT
CASSLGQGAGNTIYF
>NA|TRBJ2-7|TRBV7-9|13|NA
TGTGCCAGCAGCTTATCCCTTATCTACGAGCAGTACTTC
CASSLSLIYEQYF
>NA|TRBJ2-6|TRBV6-1|16|NA
TGTGCCAGCAGTGATGGGATCCCCCTGGGGGCCAACGTCCTGACTTTC
CASSDGIPLGANVLTF
>NA|TRBJ2-7|TRBV18|14|NA
TGTGCCAGCTCACGGGGACCGAGCCCCTACGAGCAGTACTTC
CASSRGPSPYEQYF
>once|TRBJ2-3|TRBV2|14|NA
TGTGCCAGCAACCTGGGCCTTTCTACAGATACGCAGTATTTT
CASNLGLSTDTQYF
>NA|TRBJ1-2|TRBV4-1|13|TRBD1
TGCGCCAGCAGCAAACAGGGGAAGGATGGCTACACCTTC
CASSKQGKDGYTF
>NA|TRBJ2-1|TRBV11-2|11|NA
TGTGCCAGCAGCCCTCGGAGGGAGCAGTTCTTC
CASSPRREQFF
>NA|TRBJ1-1|TRBV11-3|15|NA
TGTGCCAGCAGCTTAGGACTGGGCAGGAACACTGAAGCTTTCTTT
CASSLGLGRNTEAFF
>once|TRBJ1-4|TRBV29-1|12|NA
TGCAGCGTTGAAGAGATGGGGGGAAAACTGTTTTTT
CSVEEMGGKLFF
>NA|TRBJ2-7|TRBV5-4|15|TRBD1
TGTGCCAGCAGCTCTTCCCGGGACAGTACCGCCGAGCAGTACTTC
CASSSSRDSTAEQYF
>once|TRBJ2-6|TRBV30|17|TRBD1
TGTGCCTGGAGTCTACGGGACAGCGGCTCTGGGGCCAACGTCCTGACTTTC
CAWSLRDSGSGANVLTF
>NA|TRBJ2-3|TRBV10-2|18|TRBD2
TGCGCCAGCAGTGAGTCGAGGGAGCGGGGGGCTAGCACAGATACGCAGTATTTT
CASSESRERGASTDTQYF
>NA|TRBJ1-5|TRBV7-8|16|NA
TGTGCCAGCAGCGTAAGCACAGGGAAAAGCAATCAGCCCCAGCATTTT
CASSVSTGKSNQPQHF